Following are 28 T cell receptor beta chains from one sample sequenced in a study of T cells in Graves' hyperthyroidism and ophthalmopathy. The CDR3 regions of TCR beta were amplified from RNA transcripts. Initially, a first-round RT-PCR of the TCR CDR3 employed the HTBI primer set. One entry per CDR3 protein, called by TCRdb with MiXCR from the multiplex PCR reads. The profile covers approximately 330,000 distinct CDR3 sequences, with roughly an eighth appearing a single time and around 32% taken by the ten largest. The source material was blood. All receptors come from a woman in her forties with Graves' ophthalmopathy.

This CDR3 is CASSRLGTPKVDNEQFF. The CDR3 nucleotides read TGTGCCAGCAGCCGTCTGGGGACACCAAAAGTGGACAATGAGCAGTTCTTC. The V and J genes are TRBV3-1 and TRBJ2-1, with a possible D match to TRBD1 (6 bases). CDR1 and CDR2 from the germline V gene are LGHDT and YNNKEL (reference sequence). CDR3 length: 17 amino acids. V was cut by 4 bases and J by 5 bases, with 21 bases left in between.

This clonotype was seen ten or more times. The chain combines TRBV28 with TRBJ1-2; TRBD1 agrees at 8 bases. Germline V gives CDR1 MDHEN, CDR2 SYDVKM. The CDR3 loop spans 14 amino acids. V gave up 3 bases and J gave up 2 bases; unmatched junction bases: 2. The CDR3 loop is CASSFRGRNYGYTF. The CDR3 nucleotides read TGTGCCAGCAGTTTCAGGGGGCGGAACTATGGCTACACCTTC.

The chain recombines TRBV4-1 with TRBJ2-4, with TRBD2 identical over 7 bases. Per germline, CDR1 MGHRA and CDR2 YSYEKL. The V and J ends lost 1 base and 1 base, in that order; junction bases with no gene match: 10. The CDR3 has 18 amino acids. The CDR3 is CASSQGRREIVAKNIQYF. The CDR3 DNA sequence: TGCGCCAGCAGCCAAGGACGGCGGGAGATCGTCGCCAAAAACATTCAGTACTTC.

This clonotype was recorded at least ten times. J is TRBJ2-7 and V is TRBV5-1, with no clear D. V lost 3 bases to trimming and J lost 1 base, with 8 bases between them. CDR3 length equals 13 residues. The germline CDR1 and CDR2 sequences are SGHRS and YFSETQ. The CDR3 nucleotides read TGCGCCAGCAGCTCCGGGCCATCCTACGAGCAGTACTTC. Its translation is CASSSGPSYEQYF.

This clonotype was found many times. The chain is built from TRBV5-5 and TRBJ2-1; D call uncertain. Trimming took 4 bases from V and 2 from J, leaving 13 bases between them. Germline V CDR1 and CDR2: SGHKS, YYEKEE (reference sequence). This CDR3 has 15 amino acids. This chain's CDR3 is CASSDLDRTYNEQFF. CDR3 bases: TGTGCCAGCAGCGATCTTGACCGTACCTACAATGAGCAGTTCTTC.

Turning to this clonotype: This may arise from a read error, as a much more abundant clone is one base away. CDR3 sequence: CASSRGQGSTGTQYF. The CDR3 nucleotides are TGTGCCAGCAGCCGGGGACAGGGAAGCACAGGTACGCAGTATTTT. The J gene is TRBJ2-3, the V gene TRBV11-2, with TRBD1 identical over 9 bases. The V gene's germline CDR1 is SGHAT and CDR2 FQNNGV. The CDR3 sequence is 15 residues long.

This clonotype turned up a few times. Since the CDR3 does not end with the conserved phenylalanine or tryptophan, this likely comes from a read error. The rearrangement links TRBV5-6 to TRBJ2-1, with D unclear. The CDR3 has 16 residues. Germline V gives CDR1 SGHDT, CDR2 YYEEEE. Trimming took 4 bases from V and 0 from J, leaving 14 bases between them. CDR3 nucleotides: TGTGCCAGCAGCCCCCCCGACTGGAGCTCCTACAATGAGCAGTTCCTC. This codes for CASSPPDWSSYNEQFL.

This clonotype was seen ten or more times. J is TRBJ2-7 and V is TRBV7-8, with D tentatively TRBD2 (5 bases). V was trimmed by 5 bases and J by 0 bases, leaving 17 bases between them. This CDR3 region has 16 residues. From germline, CDR1 is SGHVS and CDR2 FQNEAQ. CDR3: CASSPPEGPSSYEQYF. The CDR3 coding sequence is TGTGCCAGCAGCCCCCCTGAGGGCCCTAGCTCCTACGAGCAGTACTTC.

This clonotype was seen at least ten times. V gene TRBV2 combines with J gene TRBJ2-7, with D maybe TRBD1 (7 bases). The CDR3 is 14 amino acids. Trimming took off 6 bases at V and 1 base at J, with 13 bases between the two ends. Looked up from germline, CDR1 is SNHLY and CDR2 is FYNNEI. Here the CDR3 DNA reads TGTGCCAGCAGGCGGGACAGATGGTCCTACGAGCAGTACTTC. Translating it yields CASRRDRWSYEQYF.

The J gene is TRBJ1-2, the V gene TRBV6-2 or TRBV6-3; TRBD1 agrees at 9 bases. This CDR3 comprises 14 residues. Germline-derived CDR1 and CDR2 are MNHEY and SVGEGT. V lost 7 bases and J lost 4; bases outside the gene matches: 7. The CDR3 region is CASNPTGGPYGYTF. The DNA for the CDR3 is TGTGCCAGCAATCCGACAGGGGGACCCTATGGCTACACCTTC.

This clonotype was detected many times. The gene calls are TRBV12-3 or TRBV12-4 and TRBJ1-1, with D tentatively TRBD1 (6 bases). The CDR3 sequence is 13 residues long. Trimming pared 7 bases from V and 1 base from J, leaving 10 bases between. The CDR3 loop is CASTYRENTEAFF. DNA for the CDR3: TGTGCCAGCACCTACAGGGAGAACACTGAAGCTTTCTTT.

This clonotype appeared many times. This chain connects TRBV6-1 to TRBJ2-5, with D hard to call. With 7 bases removed from V and 7 bases from J, the gap between germline ends came to 13 bases. Per germline, CDR1 MNHNS and CDR2 SASEGT. The CDR3 is made up of 12 amino acids. The CDR3 DNA follows: TGTGCCAGCACCCTAGGTGGCGGGACCCAGTACTTC. Translation gives CASTLGGGTQYF.

This clonotype was detected many times. This rearrangement joins TRBV20-1 to TRBJ1-2, with a weak D call TRBD1 (6 bases). V shed 2 bases and J shed 2 bases, with 18 bases lying between them. Germline values: CDR1 DFQATT, CDR2 SNEGSKA (reference sequence). CDR3 length: 16 residues. The CDR3, as DNA: TGCAGTGCTAGACCCGCGGGGGCAGCCGAAAACTATGGCTACACCTTC. Its translation is CSARPAGAAENYGYTF.

This clonotype was counted at least ten times. V is TRBV6-1 and J is TRBJ2-3; D is unclear. Germline V CDR1 and CDR2: MNHNS, SASEGT. Trimming shortened V by 5 bases and J by 5 bases, and 17 bases separated the two germline ends. The CDR3 is 15 residues long. The CDR3 reads CASSYQDSVVDTQYF. For the CDR3, the DNA is TGTGCCAGCAGTTACCAGGATTCAGTGGTAGATACGCAGTATTTT.

This clonotype was seen ten or more times. The V and J genes are TRBV29-1 and TRBJ2-5; the D is unclear. The CDR3 runs to 12 residues. Germline lookup yields CDR1 SQVTM and CDR2 ANQGSEA. The V end lost 4 bases, the J end lost 5 bases, and 11 bases lay between the germline ends. CDR3 in amino acids: CSVVSLRETQYF. The CDR3 region has the DNA TGCAGCGTTGTCAGCCTCAGGGAGACCCAGTACTTC.

The table lists this clonotype with a count of one. The conserved phenylalanine or tryptophan normally closing the CDR3 is absent here, so this likely arose from a read error. V and J are TRBV2 and TRBJ1-2; D is unresolved. The V end was cut by 0 bases, the J end by 3 bases, with 11 bases between. Germline CDR1 SNHLY, CDR2 FYNNEI. This CDR3 has 15 amino acids. The DNA of the CDR3 is TGTGCCAGCAGTGAAGCACGGGATGGGTACTATGGCTACACCATC. Amino acids: CASSEARDGYYGYTI.

The sample holds many counts of this clonotype. V is TRBV19 and J is TRBJ1-1; D gene ambiguous. Trimming cost V 4 bases and J 5 bases, with 14 bases left between them. The CDR3 length is 14 residues. The V gene's germline CDR1 is LNHDA and CDR2 SQIVND (reference sequence). CDR3 region: CASSTFGPRTEAFF. The CDR3 DNA is TGTGCCAGTAGTACCTTCGGGCCGAGGACTGAAGCTTTCTTT.

There are many counts of this clonotype. This chain uses TRBV11-2 with TRBJ2-7, with a tentative D call TRBD1 (7 bases). CDR3 size: 14 residues. The germline gives CDR1 SGHAT, CDR2 FQNNGV. Trimming cost V 5 bases and J 2 bases, with 13 bases left between them. The CDR3 region has the DNA TGTGCCAGCAGCGGAGGGACAGCACCCTACGAGCAGTACTTC. It is translated as CASSGGTAPYEQYF.

At least ten counts were recorded for this clonotype. The chain uses TRBV7-9 and TRBJ1-4; perhaps TRBD1 as D (5 bases). The CDR3 is 14 amino acids. CDR1 and CDR2 from the germline V gene are SEHNR and FQNEAQ (reference sequence). The V end was cut by 3 bases, the J end by 7 bases, with 12 bases between. CDR3 residues: CASSFRGGVEKLFF. CDR3 nucleotides: TGTGCCAGCAGCTTCCGGGGAGGGGTTGAAAAACTGTTTTTT.

On this clonotype itself: Since a much larger clone is just one base distant, this may be a read error. The CDR3 nucleotides read TGTGCCAGCAAGGCGGGGGACCCTCAGCCCCAGCATTTT. Protein: CASKAGDPQPQHF. This sequence joins TRBV28 and TRBJ1-5, with D possibly TRBD1 on 5 matching bases. V lost 7 bases and J 6 bases, leaving 13 bases between the germline ends. From germline, CDR1 is MDHEN and CDR2 SYDVKM. The CDR3 contains 13 residues.

This clonotype came up many times. The V call is TRBV29-1, the J call TRBJ2-7, with 8 bases that match TRBD1. CDR3 length: 14 amino acids. V gave up 6 bases and J gave up 3 bases; unmatched junction bases: 10. From germline, CDR1 is SQVTM and CDR2 ANQGSEA. The CDR3 region is CSVAPLGTGYEQYF. In DNA, the CDR3 is TGCAGCGTGGCTCCGTTAGGGACAGGCTACGAGCAGTACTTC.

This clonotype was detected a few times. The rearrangement joins TRBV18 to TRBJ2-1, with D uncertain. This CDR3 is built from 15 residues. Germline V gene lookup returns CDR1 KGHSH and CDR2 LQKENI. Trimming took 3 bases from V and 7 from J, leaving 16 bases between them. CDR3 loop: CASSPGPLRWNEQFF. DNA of the CDR3: TGTGCCAGCTCACCGGGCCCATTGAGGTGGAATGAGCAGTTCTTC. Full variable domain (missing parts from reference TRBV18 and TRBJ2-1): NAGVMQNPRHLVRRRGQEARLRCSPMKGHSHVYWYRQLPEEGLKFMVYLQKENIIDESGMPKERFSAEFPKEGPSILRIQQVVRGDSAAYFCASSPGPLRWNEQFFGPGTRLTVL.

This clonotype was counted many times. The chain uses TRBV20-1 and TRBJ2-5; a weak D match, TRBD2 (7 bases). This CDR3 has 13 amino acids. Per germline, CDR1 DFQATT and CDR2 SNEGSKA (reference sequence). The V and J ends lost 3 bases and 4 bases respectively, with 12 bases between them. CDR3 protein: CSARGGAPETQYF. Written as DNA, the CDR3 is TGCAGTGCTAGGGGGGGGGCCCCAGAGACCCAGTACTTC.

This clonotype was found many times. The chain links TRBV6-1 to TRBJ1-1, with D maybe TRBD1 (6 bases). CDR1 is MNHNS, CDR2 SASEGT, per germline. This CDR3 is built from 13 residues. Trimming shortened V by 6 bases and J by 5 bases, and 13 bases separated the two germline ends. The CDR3: CASRAQGRTEAFF. CDR3 DNA: TGTGCCAGCAGGGCGCAGGGGAGGACTGAAGCTTTCTTT.

This chain connects TRBV7-2 to TRBJ2-7; 7 positions match TRBD2. Germline CDR1 SGHTA, CDR2 FQGNSA. This CDR3 is built from 14 residues. Trimming at V came to 4 bases and at J to 2 bases, leaving 5 bases not matched to a gene. This CDR3 reads CASSSQRGPYEQYF. The CDR3 DNA is TGTGCCAGCAGCTCCCAGCGGGGTCCCTACGAGCAGTACTTC.

This rearrangement joins TRBV29-1 to TRBJ2-1; no clear D. V dropped 1 base and J dropped 7 bases, with 5 bases sitting between them. The CDR3 loop spans 11 amino acids. Germline V gene data show CDR1 as SQVTM and CDR2 as ANQGSEA. CDR3 loop: CSVEVFNEQFF. The CDR3 bases are TGCAGCGTTGAAGTATTTAATGAGCAGTTCTTC.

Only a few counts were recorded for this clonotype. With a much larger clone just one base away, this may be a read error. Lacking the conserved final phenylalanine or tryptophan, this CDR3 likely reflects a read error. This chain joins TRBV28 and TRBJ2-7, with 7 bases aligning to TRBD2. From germline, CDR1 is MDHEN and CDR2 SYDVKM. The CDR3 totals 14 residues. The junction had 9 bases not matched to a gene; V was cut back by 7 bases and J by 3 bases. The CDR3: CASKVGTTIYEQYL. CDR3 sequence (DNA): TGTGCCAGCAAGGTAGGGACTACCATCTACGAGCAGTACCTC.

This clonotype was seen only a few times. The chain joins TRBV7-9 to TRBJ2-3, with D perhaps TRBD1 (6 bases). Germline assignment: CDR1 SEHNR and CDR2 FQNEAQ (reference sequence). The V end was cut by 0 bases, the J end by 3 bases, with 10 bases between. This CDR3 has 15 amino acids. CDR3 in amino acids: CASSLASQGTDTQYF. CDR3 nucleotide sequence: TGTGCCAGCAGCTTAGCTAGTCAGGGGACAGATACGCAGTATTTT.